Below, 28 T cell receptor beta chains from the same sample are listed, as sequenced in a study of cytomegalovirus exposure and HLA in healthy donors. PCR used 60 Vbeta primers and 13 Jbeta primers. Data came from immunoSEQ multiplex PCR; TCRdb stores just in-frame clones and leaves some out. The data show 120,000 to 150,000 clones, roughly 80% seen once. Sequencing was done on a sample of PBMCs. All receptors derive from a woman aged 25 to 39 in good health and CMV-seronegative.

The chain recombines TRBV7-2 with TRBJ1-2; a possible D gene is TRBD1 (6 bases). The CDR3 consists of 14 residues. The germline gives CDR1 SGHTA, CDR2 FQGNSA. The V end was cut by 5 bases, the J end by 2 bases, with 12 bases between. The CDR3 region has the DNA TGTGCCAGCAGCCCCGCCACAGGGAACTATGGCTACACCTTC. Translated: CASSPATGNYGYTF. Based on the CDR3 plus reference TRBV7-2 and TRBJ1-2, the full variable domain is GAGVSQSPSNKVTEKGKDVELRCDPISGHTALYWYRQSLGQGLEFLIYFQGNSAPDKSGLPSDRFSAERTGGSVSTLTIQRTQQEDSAVYLCASSPATGNYGYTFGSGTRLTVV.

This clone has more than one count but fewer than ten. V and J are TRBV5-5 and TRBJ1-1, with TRBD1 as a possible D gene (6 bases). The CDR3 contains 14 residues. The germline V gene has CDR1 SGHKS and CDR2 YYEKEE (reference sequence). Trimming stripped 2 bases from V and 4 bases from J, with 12 bases between. The CDR3 sequence is CASSFGGASTEAFF. In nucleotides, the CDR3 is TGTGCCAGCAGCTTTGGGGGCGCGAGCACTGAAGCTTTCTTT. The full variable domain, completed using reference TRBV5-5 and TRBJ1-1, is DAGVTQSPTHLIKTRGQQVTLRCSPISGHKSVSWYQQVLGQGPQFIFQYYEKEERGRGNFPDRFSARQFPNYSSELNVNALLLGDSALYLCASSFGGASTEAFFGQGTRLTVV.

This clone has more than one count but fewer than ten. The chain employs TRBV11-3 and TRBJ2-1, with 12 bases aligning to TRBD2. V shed 5 bases and J 6 bases; nucleotides not matched to a gene: 8. The CDR3 consists of 16 residues. Per the germline V gene, CDR1 is SGHNT and CDR2 is YENEEA. In nucleotides, the CDR3 is TGTGCCAGCAGCCCCCATCTAGCGGGAGGGTTCAATGAGCAGTTCTTC. Residues: CASSPHLAGGFNEQFF.

This rearrangement joins TRBV5-8 to TRBJ1-5; 7 bases match TRBD1. The CDR3 runs to 15 residues. Per germline, CDR1 SGHTS and CDR2 YDEGEE. Germline trimming cut 2 bases from V and 5 bases from J; bases unmatched to any gene: 7. CDR3: CASSFYDRADQPQHF. Written as DNA, the CDR3 is TGTGCCAGCAGCTTTTATGACAGGGCCGATCAGCCCCAGCATTTT.

The count of this clone is one. The chain employs TRBV2 and TRBJ2-7; 7 positions agree with TRBD1. Trimming at V came to 6 bases and at J to 7 bases, leaving 12 bases not matched to a gene. The CDR3 extends over 14 amino acids. Looked up from germline, CDR1 is SNHLY and CDR2 is FYNNEI. CDR3 amino acids: CASRARQGAGEQYF. The CDR3 region has the DNA TGTGCCAGCAGGGCTAGACAGGGCGCCGGTGAGCAGTACTTC.

This clone was picked up a small number of times. The rearrangement uses TRBV18 and TRBJ2-7, with a possible D match to TRBD1 (6 bases). This CDR3 contains 14 residues. Germline loops: CDR1 KGHSH, CDR2 LQKENI. V shed 0 bases and J shed 3 bases, with 9 bases lying between them. The DNA for the CDR3 is TGTGCCAGCTCACCACCGACAGGACTCTACGAGCAGTACTTC. This encodes CASSPPTGLYEQYF. Full variable domain (missing parts from reference TRBV18 and TRBJ2-7): NAGVMQNPRHLVRRRGQEARLRCSPMKGHSHVYWYRQLPEEGLKFMVYLQKENIIDESGMPKERFSAEFPKEGPSILRIQQVVRGDSAAYFCASSPPTGLYEQYFGPGTRLTVT.

This sequence joins TRBV5-5 and TRBJ1-1; D gene ambiguous. Germline CDR1 SGHKS, CDR2 YYEKEE (reference sequence). V gave up 1 base and J gave up 2 bases, with 6 bases separating them. The CDR3 sequence is 13 residues long. CDR3 sequence: CASSLTANTEAFF. DNA for the CDR3: TGTGCCAGCAGCTTGACAGCTAACACTGAAGCTTTCTTT.

The chain recombines TRBV7-9 with TRBJ1-2; D is ambiguous. Germline CDR1 is SEHNR and CDR2 is FQNEAQ (reference sequence). The germline V and J ends were trimmed by 5 bases and 2 bases, with 15 bases remaining between them. CDR3 size: 15 residues. The CDR3 loop reads CASSLYSKPNYGYTF. Here the CDR3 DNA reads TGTGCCAGCAGCCTGTATTCTAAACCCAACTATGGCTACACCTTC.

The chain has TRBV2 and TRBJ2-7, with 13 positions matching TRBD2. The CDR3 totals 15 residues. V trimming: 2 bases; J trimming: 4 bases; junction bases outside the gene matches: 2. The germline V gene has CDR1 SNHLY and CDR2 FYNNEI. Written as DNA, the CDR3 is TGTGCCAGCAGTGAACAGGGACTAGCGGGGTACGAGCAGTACTTC. It translates to CASSEQGLAGYEQYF.

This chain uses TRBV13 with TRBJ2-7; 11 bases are shared with TRBD1. The CDR3 has 13 residues. The J segment lost 6 bases and the V segment lost 5 bases, leaving 3 bases of the junction unmatched. Looked up from germline, CDR1 is PRHDT and CDR2 is FYEKMQ (reference sequence). The CDR3 sequence is CASSQGTGGEQYF. CDR3 bases: TGTGCCAGCAGCCAAGGGACAGGGGGCGAGCAGTACTTC.

The chain is built from TRBV29-1 and TRBJ1-2; possible D gene TRBD1, 5 bases. The CDR3 has 14 amino acids. The V end was cut by 0 bases, the J end by 7 bases, with 15 bases between. CDR1 is SQVTM, CDR2 ANQGSEA, per germline. The CDR3 DNA sequence: TGCAGCGTTGAAGAAAAAGCGGGGCTGGGTGGCTACACCTTC. This encodes CSVEEKAGLGGYTF.

The chain couples TRBV19 to TRBJ1-1; 7 bases map to TRBD1. This CDR3 contains 15 residues. V dropped 5 bases and J dropped 1; count of bases not matched to a gene: 7. The germline CDR1 and CDR2 sequences are LNHDA and SQIVND (reference sequence). The CDR3 spells CASSGPGQKNTEAFF. For the CDR3, the DNA is TGTGCCAGTAGTGGACCGGGACAGAAGAACACTGAAGCTTTCTTT.

V and J are TRBV2 and TRBJ1-2; D call uncertain. The CDR3 sequence is 13 residues long. Trimming took off 6 bases at V and 6 bases at J, with 14 bases between the two ends. From germline, CDR1 is SNHLY and CDR2 FYNNEI. The chain's CDR3 is CASRPSGMDGYTF. The CDR3 DNA sequence: TGTGCCAGCAGACCGTCGGGGATGGATGGCTACACCTTC.

The rearrangement uses TRBV2 and TRBJ2-3, with TRBD2 matching over 8 bases. This CDR3 region has 16 residues. Germline V gene sequence: CDR1 SNHLY, CDR2 FYNNEI. Trimming cost V 2 bases and J 3 bases; bases outside gene matches: 7. CDR3 protein: CASSEWVGGVTDTQYF. CDR3 nucleotide sequence: TGTGCCAGCAGTGAATGGGTCGGGGGGGTGACAGATACGCAGTATTTT.

The V call is TRBV6-1, the J call TRBJ1-4; 8 bases line up with TRBD1. The CDR3 runs 16 residues. V was clipped by 3 bases and J by 4 bases; unmatched bases: 7. Germline CDR1 is MNHNS and CDR2 is SASEGT. The CDR3 loop reads CASSEAGGAGNEKLFF. In DNA form, the CDR3 reads TGTGCCAGCAGTGAGGCAGGGGGCGCTGGTAATGAAAAACTGTTTTTT.

The chain joins TRBV5-5 to TRBJ1-1, with 7 bases matching TRBD1. Germline V gene lookup returns CDR1 SGHKS and CDR2 YYEKEE (reference sequence). This CDR3 contains 17 residues. V lost 4 bases, J lost 5 bases, and 17 bases stayed unmatched. CDR3 sequence (DNA): TGTGCCAGCAGCCGCAATAAGGGGGCAAAGGTGGGGACTGAAGCTTTCTTT. It codes for CASSRNKGAKVGTEAFF. The full variable domain, in which reference TRBV5-5 and TRBJ1-1 provide the parts outside the CDR3, is DAGVTQSPTHLIKTRGQQVTLRCSPISGHKSVSWYQQVLGQGPQFIFQYYEKEERGRGNFPDRFSARQFPNYSSELNVNALLLGDSALYLCASSRNKGAKVGTEAFFGQGTRLTVV.

V and J are TRBV7-8 and TRBJ2-3; 10 bases map to TRBD2. Trimming removed 5 bases from V and 5 bases from J; junction bases left unmatched: 10. This CDR3 is 16 amino acids long. Looked up from germline, CDR1 is SGHVS and CDR2 is FQNEAQ. The CDR3 is CASSQASGGAGDTQYF. Written as DNA, the CDR3 is TGTGCCAGCAGCCAAGCGAGCGGGGGGGCGGGAGATACGCAGTATTTT.

The gene calls are TRBV19 and TRBJ1-1, with D perhaps matching TRBD1 (5 bases). Trimming removed 7 bases from V and 5 bases from J, with 17 bases in between. Germline V lookup: CDR1 LNHDA, CDR2 SQIVND (reference sequence). This CDR3 has 14 residues. The CDR3 nucleotides read TGTGCCAGTAATGCAGGGAGGTGGGCGACTGAAGCTTTCTTT. Protein: CASNAGRWATEAFF.

This clone was detected only a few times. The chain recombines TRBV5-4 with TRBJ2-1; maybe TRBD2 (6 bases). The germline V gene encodes CDR1 SGHNT and CDR2 YYREEE (reference sequence). The CDR3 consists of 16 residues. Deletions cut 4 bases from V and 4 bases from J, with 18 bases between. CDR3 amino acids: CASSPLGGKLYNEQFF. CDR3 sequence (DNA): TGTGCCAGCAGCCCCCTCGGGGGTAAACTATACAATGAGCAGTTCTTC.

In this sample, this clone turned up once. The chain carries TRBV11-2 and TRBJ2-5, with 14 bases that match TRBD2. This CDR3 has 17 residues. V gave up 2 bases and J gave up 1 base; unmatched junction bases: 3. The germline V gene has CDR1 SGHAT and CDR2 FQNNGV. The CDR3 sequence is CASSLRLAGGVQETQYF. CDR3 in DNA: TGTGCCAGCAGCTTAAGACTAGCGGGGGGGGTCCAAGAGACCCAGTACTTC.

The V gene is TRBV5-5, the J gene TRBJ2-1, with 9 bases lining up with TRBD1. The V gene's germline CDR1 is SGHKS and CDR2 YYEKEE (reference sequence). The CDR3 is 15 residues long. The V gene end was trimmed by 2 bases and the J gene end by 6 bases; junction bases not matched to a gene: 6. CDR3 protein: CASSFGTGLSNEQFF. The CDR3 DNA is TGTGCCAGCAGCTTTGGGACAGGGCTTTCCAATGAGCAGTTCTTC.

This chain connects TRBV27 to TRBJ1-2; weak D call: TRBD1 (5 bases). The CDR3 consists of 15 residues. V dropped 4 bases and J dropped 8 bases, with 20 bases sitting between them. CDR1 and CDR2 (germline): MNHEY, SMNVEV (reference sequence). CDR3 in DNA: TGTGCCAGCAGTTCGGCGGCGGGGCCCTCCGGAGGCTACACCTTC. It translates to CASSSAAGPSGGYTF.

This sequence joins TRBV6-5 and TRBJ2-7, with D tentatively TRBD2 (7 bases). The germline CDR1 and CDR2 sequences are MNHEY and SVGAGI. The CDR3 spans 15 residues. Between the trimmed V and J ends, which lost 6 bases and 3 bases, there was a span of 18 bases. This CDR3 is CASRGGARNRYEQYF. CDR3 sequence (DNA): TGTGCCAGCAGGGGGGGGGCGAGGAACCGCTACGAGCAGTACTTC.

The sample holds a few counts of this clone. The chain has TRBV28 and TRBJ2-1; TRBD2 might be the D (6 bases). The CDR3 consists of 13 residues. The germline V and J ends were trimmed by 4 bases and 4 bases, with 8 bases remaining between them. Germline CDR1 is MDHEN and CDR2 is SYDVKM. The CDR3: CASSYGGYNEQFF. DNA for the CDR3: TGTGCCAGCAGTTACGGGGGTTACAATGAGCAGTTCTTC.

The rearrangement links TRBV6-5 to TRBJ2-1; TRBD2 might be the D (6 bases). Germline V gene data show CDR1 as MNHEY and CDR2 as SVGAGI. The V end lost 6 bases, the J end lost 4 bases, and 16 bases lay between the germline ends. This CDR3 is built from 15 residues. The CDR3 loop reads CASRSRTTTYNEQFF. The CDR3 coding sequence is TGTGCCAGCAGATCCCGGACTACGACTTACAATGAGCAGTTCTTC.

The chain is built from TRBV7-2 and TRBJ1-3, with D tentatively TRBD1 (5 bases). V lost 2 bases to trimming and J lost 0 bases, with 5 bases between them. CDR3 length: 14 residues. Germline V gene sequence: CDR1 SGHTA, CDR2 FQGNSA. CDR3 DNA sequence: TGTGCCAGCAGCTTACAGGGCTCTGGAAACACCATATATTTT. This codes for CASSLQGSGNTIYF.

V and J are TRBV5-1 and TRBJ2-3; 15 nucleotides line up with TRBD2. The V gene's germline CDR1 is SGHRS and CDR2 YFSETQ. The CDR3 runs to 18 residues. Germline trimming cut 4 bases from V and 1 base from J; bases unmatched to any gene: 7. CDR3 region: CASSAGLAGGQGTDTQYF. CDR3 in DNA: TGCGCCAGCAGCGCGGGACTAGCGGGGGGCCAAGGCACAGATACGCAGTATTTT.

Here the CDR3 DNA reads TGTGCCAGCAGTGCGACAAACTCTGGGGCCAACGTCCTGACTTTC. Translating gives CASSATNSGANVLTF. The chain couples TRBV2 to TRBJ2-6; D gene ambiguous. Germline-derived CDR1 and CDR2 are SNHLY and FYNNEI. The germline V and J ends were trimmed by 4 bases and 0 bases, with 7 bases remaining between them. The CDR3 sequence is 15 residues long.